What follows are 20 T cell receptor beta chains derived from one specimen sequenced in a study of CD8 T cells in ankylosing spondylitis. TCRdb ran MiXCR on the 5' RACE reads and lists one entry per CDR3 protein. Of under 450,000 distinct CDR3 sequences in the sample, 15% to 20% were seen once. For these receptors, no antigen is known. General study points: Ankylosing spondylitis blood appeared to be characterized by a TCR beta motif of under ten highly homologous variants.

The sequencing input was blood, either unsorted or a sorted T cell fraction (not recorded which). The source is a male donor with ankylosing spondylitis.

This clonotype has more than one count but fewer than ten. J is TRBJ1-1 and V is TRBV20-1, with 7 bases lining up with TRBD1. CDR3 length: 11 residues. CDR1 is DFQATT and CDR2 is SNEGSKA in the germline V gene (reference sequence). Trimming cost V 4 bases and J 10 bases; bases outside gene matches: 6. This CDR3 is CSAKDRVAAFF. The CDR3 DNA reads TGCAGTGCTAAAGACAGGGTTGCAGCTTTCTTT.

Only a few counts were recorded for this clonotype. CDR3 amino acids: CSARPKAPLSSYNEQFF. As DNA, the CDR3 is TGCAGTGCTAGACCTAAGGCGCCTTTAAGCTCCTACAATGAGCAGTTCTTC. The rearrangement uses TRBV20-1 and TRBJ2-1; no reliable D call. V lost 2 bases and J 0 bases, leaving 17 bases between the germline ends. Germline V gene lookup returns CDR1 DFQATT and CDR2 SNEGSKA (reference sequence). The CDR3 extends over 17 amino acids.

This clonotype was detected a few times. V usage is TRBV2 and J usage is TRBJ2-5; no clear D gene. Germline lookup yields CDR1 SNHLY and CDR2 FYNNEI. Between the trimmed V and J ends, which lost 4 bases and 1 base, there was a span of 7 bases. The CDR3 length is 13 residues. The CDR3 DNA is TGTGCCAGCAGTGGGCCAGTCCAAGAGACCCAGTACTTC. Protein product: CASSGPVQETQYF.

The chain uses TRBV21-1 and TRBJ2-5; the table gives TRBD2 as D, unverified against the DNA. TRBV21-1 is shown as a pseudogene. This CDR3 comprises 14 residues. The CDR3 bases are TGTGCCAGCACCTGTAGCGGGGGCCAAGAGACCCAGTACTTC. It encodes CASTCSGGQETQYF.

The chain carries TRBV11-2 and TRBJ2-3; TRBD2 matches 8 bases. V shed 0 bases, J shed 7 bases, and the junction held 9 bases outside the gene matches. The CDR3 sequence is 16 residues long. The V gene's germline CDR1 is SGHAT and CDR2 FQNNGV. The CDR3, as DNA: TGTGCCAGCAGCTTAGATCTCGCGGGGGGCACGAATACGCAGTATTTT. Its protein product is CASSLDLAGGTNTQYF.

In its sample, this clonotype was seen a few times. The rearrangement uses TRBV4-1 and TRBJ2-5; perhaps TRBD1 as D (6 bases). Germline V gene lookup returns CDR1 MGHRA and CDR2 YSYEKL. CDR3 size: 16 residues. V was clipped by 1 base and J by 2 bases, with 14 bases between them. CDR3 sequence: CASSQGDRLLQETQYF. CDR3 DNA: TGCGCCAGCAGCCAAGGTGACAGGCTTTTACAAGAGACCCAGTACTTC.

This clonotype showed up just a few times. The chain recombines TRBV7-9 with TRBJ1-6; D may be TRBD1 (5 bases). V was clipped by 1 base and J by 6 bases, with 10 bases between them. Per germline, CDR1 SEHNR and CDR2 FQNEAQ (reference sequence). This CDR3 contains 15 residues. In nucleotides, the CDR3 is TGTGCCAGCAGCTTAGGAGGGACTCGTAATTCACCCCTCCACTTT. Encoded protein: CASSLGGTRNSPLHF. The full variable domain, in which reference TRBV7-9 and TRBJ1-6 provide the parts outside the CDR3, is DTGVSQNPRHKITKRGQNVTFRCDPISEHNRLYWYRQTLGQGPEFLTYFQNEAQLEKSRLLSDRFSAERPKGSFSTLEIQRTEQGDSAMYLCASSLGGTRNSPLHFGNGTRLTVT.

There are a few counts of this clonotype. The chain couples TRBV20-1 to TRBJ2-2; D is perhaps TRBD2 (6 bases). Trimming pared 0 bases from V and 2 bases from J, leaving 10 bases between. The CDR3 contains 15 residues. Germline V gene data show CDR1 as DFQATT and CDR2 as SNEGSKA (reference sequence). CDR3 residues: CSARERLDNTGELFF. DNA for the CDR3: TGCAGTGCTAGAGAACGACTAGACAACACCGGGGAGCTGTTTTTT.

The rearrangement uses TRBV30 and TRBJ2-7, with TRBD2 matching 8 bases. The J segment lost 6 bases and the V segment lost 7 bases, leaving 5 bases of the junction unmatched. The CDR3 runs 11 residues. In germline, CDR1 is GTSNPN, CDR2 SVGIG (reference sequence). In DNA form, the CDR3 reads TGTGCCTCCGGGACTAGAGGCGAGCAGTACTTC. This encodes CASGTRGEQYF.

This rearrangement joins TRBV6-5 to TRBJ1-6; 9 bases fit TRBD1. The CDR3 covers 17 residues. Unmatched junction bases numbered 6, after V lost 0 bases and J lost 6 bases. Per the germline V gene, CDR1 is MNHEY and CDR2 is SVGAGI. The DNA of the CDR3 is TGTGCCAGCAGTTACTCGTCACAGGGGGCGTCTAATTCACCCCTCCACTTT. This codes for CASSYSSQGASNSPLHF.

V is TRBV30 and J is TRBJ1-2, with unresolved D. Germline CDR1 reads GTSNPN; CDR2 reads SVGIG (reference sequence). The CDR3 is 13 amino acids. Trimming stripped 3 bases from V and 1 base from J, with 9 bases between. DNA for the CDR3: TGTGCCTGGAGCCCCGAATATAACTATGGCTACACCTTC. Translation gives CAWSPEYNYGYTF.

Regarding this clonotype: Because the CDR3 is missing its conserved closing phenylalanine or tryptophan, this is likely a read error. This chain links TRBV20-1 with TRBJ1-1; D is unresolved. Per germline, CDR1 DFQATT and CDR2 SNEGSKA (reference sequence). The CDR3 totals 11 residues. The CDR3 protein is CSPRGNTEAFL. The DNA of the CDR3 is TGCAGCCCTCGGGGGAACACTGAAGCTTTCCTT.

This clonotype showed up just once. V and J are TRBV28 and TRBJ1-1; D is perhaps TRBD1 (6 bases). The CDR3 runs 16 residues. V was shortened by 6 bases and J by 1 base, with 18 bases between the two germline ends. The germline V gene encodes CDR1 MDHEN and CDR2 SYDVKM. CDR3 residues: CASSSPGQLRNTEAFF. The CDR3 nucleotides are TGTGCCAGCAGCTCCCCCGGACAGCTTCGGAACACTGAAGCTTTCTTT.

V is TRBV5-6 and J is TRBJ2-7; the match to TRBD2 covers 12 bases. CDR1 SGHDT and CDR2 YYEEEE come from the germline V gene. The CDR3 totals 15 residues. V shed 5 bases and J 5 bases; nucleotides not matched to a gene: 8. CDR3 sequence (DNA): TGTGCCAGCAGGTTGACTAGCGGGAGCGGTAACGAGCAGTACTTC. Its translation: CASRLTSGSGNEQYF.

This chain connects TRBV20-1 to TRBJ1-5; TRBD1 matches at 8 bases. CDR3 length equals 14 residues. The germline V gene has CDR1 DFQATT and CDR2 SNEGSKA (reference sequence). V was pared by 6 bases and J by 5 bases, with 9 bases of the junction left unmatched. The CDR3 region is CSANLQGVYQPQHF. The CDR3, as DNA: TGCAGTGCCAACCTACAGGGGGTCTATCAGCCCCAGCATTTT.

The chain carries TRBV24-1 and TRBJ2-1; D remains ambiguous. Germline CDR1 and CDR2: KGHDR and SFDVKD. CDR3 size: 14 residues. V gave up 5 bases and J gave up 4 bases, with 11 bases separating them. The CDR3 loop is CATSVPIAYNEQFF. CDR3 DNA sequence: TGTGCCACCAGTGTCCCTATAGCTTACAATGAGCAGTTCTTC.

There are a few counts of this clonotype. The chain links TRBV5-1 to TRBJ1-3; D perhaps matches TRBD1 (6 bases). This CDR3 spans 14 amino acids. CDR1 and CDR2 (germline): SGHRS, YFSETQ. The V end was cut by 4 bases, the J end by 0 bases, with 8 bases between. The CDR3 sequence: CASSAQGSGNTIYF. The CDR3 DNA reads as TGCGCCAGCAGCGCACAGGGCTCTGGAAACACCATATATTTT.

This clonotype was detected only a few times. The chain is built from TRBV5-5 and TRBJ2-3; 7 bases map to TRBD2. The CDR3 consists of 14 residues. Germline CDR1 SGHKS, CDR2 YYEKEE (reference sequence). The V segment lost 9 bases and the J segment 1 base; nucleotides outside the gene matches: 8. CDR3 in amino acids: CATSKLAGTDTQYF. The CDR3, as DNA: TGTGCCACCTCCAAGCTAGCGGGCACAGATACGCAGTATTTT.

This clonotype was seen more than once but under ten times. The rearrangement joins TRBV7-2 to TRBJ1-1, with 7 bases lining up with TRBD1. CDR1 and CDR2 from the germline V gene are SGHTA and FQGNSA. J lost 0 bases, V lost 5 bases, and 6 bases had no gene match. CDR3 length equals 15 residues. CDR3 amino acids: CASSPATGMNTEAFF. The CDR3 DNA sequence: TGTGCCAGCAGCCCGGCGACAGGGATGAACACTGAAGCTTTCTTT.

This clonotype was seen a few times. DNA of the CDR3: TGTGCCAGCAGCGTCGGGGTTAGCGGGGGCTCCTACAATGAGCAGTTCTTC. Encoded protein: CASSVGVSGGSYNEQFF. This chain links TRBV9 with TRBJ2-1, with 9 bases lining up with TRBD2. J gave up 0 bases and V 2 bases, and 6 bases lay outside the gene matches. Germline V lookup: CDR1 SGDLS, CDR2 YYNGEE. The CDR3 is 17 residues long. Based on the CDR3 plus reference TRBV9 and TRBJ2-1, the full variable domain is DSGVTQTPKHLITATGQRVTLRCSPRSGDLSVYWYQQSLDQGLQFLIQYYNGEERAKGNILERFSAQQFPDLHSELNLSSLELGDSALYFCASSVGVSGGSYNEQFFGPGTRLTVL.